Listed here is a single T cell receptor (beta chain). This CDR3 is 14 amino acids long. V was cut by 4 bases and J by 6 bases, with 15 bases left in between. Germline V lookup: CDR1 SEHNR, CDR2 FQNEAQ (reference sequence). The data are from a study of blood T cell repertoires in COVID-19. Assay used: immunoSEQ multiplex PCR; TCRdb lists only in-frame clones, some missing. The sample yields around 110,000 clones, 82% seen once. V gene TRBV7-9 combines with J gene TRBJ1-2; weak D call: TRBD1 (6 bases). The TCR was taken from a woman in her 70s with acute or convalescent COVID-19. The specimen was peripheral blood. The CDR3 protein is CASSSGTGKHGYTF. The DNA for the CDR3 is TGTGCCAGCAGCTCGGGAACAGGGAAGCATGGCTACACCTTC.